Sequencing of this TCR beta chain was carried out in a study of patients and donors after allogeneic stem cell transplantation. TCRdb re-called the RT-PCR reads through MiXCR, storing one row per CDR3 protein. The data contain under 200,000 distinct CDR3 sequences, 30% of them singletons. V lost 3 bases and J lost 5, with 7 bases in between. The length of the CDR3 is 12 residues. The germline V gene encodes CDR1 DFQATT and CDR2 SNEGSKA (reference sequence). The source material was blood, either unsorted or a sorted T cell fraction (not recorded which). The source is a human donor who was either an allogeneic HSCT recipient or a stem cell or donor lymphocyte infusion donor (not recorded which). It is not recorded whose cells these are; they may come from a transplant donor. The chain carries TRBV20-1 and TRBJ1-4; D unclear. CDR3 sequence: CSARDINEKLFF. The CDR3, as DNA: TGCAGTGCTAGGGATATCAATGAAAAACTGTTTTTT.